The 21 T cell receptor beta chains presented below share a single source sample, sequenced in a study of cytotoxic CD8 clonotypes in ibrutinib-treated CLL. The data were produced by immunoSEQ multiplex PCR, yet TCRdb's version contains in-frame clones alone and is incomplete. The profile shows more than 110,000 clones, 75% to 80% of them singletons. The material was PBMCs, obtained after 24 months of ibrutinib treatment. The source of these receptors is a human donor with chronic lymphocytic leukemia.

This clone was seen only a few times. The V and J genes are TRBV29-1 and TRBJ1-2; D is unclear. Germline V lookup: CDR1 SQVTM, CDR2 ANQGSEA. There are 11 residues in the CDR3. Trimming stripped 4 bases from V and 1 base from J, with 4 bases between. The DNA of the CDR3 is TGCAGCGTTGGGGATAACTATGGCTACACCTTC. Translated: CSVGDNYGYTF.

This rearrangement joins TRBV5-6 to TRBJ2-5; 10 nucleotides line up with TRBD2. Germline V gene sequence: CDR1 SGHDT, CDR2 YYEEEE. Trimming removed 4 bases from V and 7 bases from J; junction bases left unmatched: 7. The CDR3 is 14 residues long. DNA of the CDR3: TGTGCCAGCAGCCCGAGAGCGGGAGGGGGGACCCAGTACTTC. This translates into CASSPRAGGGTQYF. Using reference TRBV5-6 and TRBJ2-5 for the parts outside the CDR3, the full variable domain is DAGVTQSPTHLIKTRGQQVTLRCSPKSGHDTVSWYQQALGQGPQFIFQYYEEEERQRGNFPDRFSGHQFPNYSSELNVNALLLGDSALYLCASSPRAGGGTQYFGPGTRLLVL.

The CDR3 reads CASTLGGVETQYF. DNA of the CDR3: TGTGCCAGCACCCTAGGGGGGGTTGAGACCCAGTACTTC. The chain couples TRBV5-6 to TRBJ2-5; D might be TRBD2 (7 bases). This CDR3 has 13 amino acids. CDR1 and CDR2 from the germline V gene are SGHDT and YYEEEE. V lost 6 bases and J 5 bases, leaving 14 bases between the germline ends.

The V gene is TRBV6-1, the J gene TRBJ1-2; D is perhaps TRBD1 (5 bases). Germline loops: CDR1 MNHNS, CDR2 SASEGT. The CDR3 length is 13 residues. Trimming stripped 6 bases from V and 8 bases from J, with 16 bases between. The CDR3 protein is CASRAQGFGGYTF. DNA for the CDR3: TGTGCCAGCAGAGCCCAGGGTTTTGGGGGCTACACCTTC.

The J gene is TRBJ2-1, the V gene TRBV19; TRBD2 aligns across 10 bases. V trimming: 3 bases; J trimming: 6 bases; junction bases outside the gene matches: 5. The CDR3 extends over 15 amino acids. Germline lookup yields CDR1 LNHDA and CDR2 SQIVND (reference sequence). The CDR3 loop reads CASSMGSGRGNEQFF. CDR3 nucleotides: TGTGCCAGTAGTATGGGAAGCGGGAGGGGCAATGAGCAGTTCTTC.

The table lists this clone with a count of one. The chain carries TRBV2 and TRBJ2-7, with D possibly matching TRBD2 (6 bases). V lost 4 bases to trimming and J lost 4 bases, with 11 bases between them. Looked up from germline, CDR1 is SNHLY and CDR2 is FYNNEI. CDR3 length: 13 amino acids. CDR3 residues: CASSGGTEYEQYF. The DNA of the CDR3 is TGTGCCAGCAGTGGCGGGACGGAATACGAGCAGTACTTC.

CDR3 loop: CASRVSTDTQYF. The CDR3 DNA is TGTGCCAGCAGGGTAAGCACAGATACGCAGTATTTT. The rearrangement joins TRBV6-1 to TRBJ2-3, with D uncertain. Germline CDR1 MNHNS, CDR2 SASEGT. This CDR3 is built from 12 residues. V gave up 6 bases and J gave up 0 bases, with 4 bases separating them.

The rearrangement links TRBV28 to TRBJ2-7, with TRBD1 as a possible D gene (7 bases). Germline V gene sequence: CDR1 MDHEN, CDR2 SYDVKM. Trimming cost V 3 bases and J 2 bases, with 32 bases left between them. This CDR3 has 21 residues. CDR3 nucleotide sequence: TGTGCCAGCAGTTTCCGGGGCAGGGGACAGACTAGGGGGATGGCTCCCTACGAGCAGTACTTC. Translated, it gives CASSFRGRGQTRGMAPYEQYF.

The chain couples TRBV10-3 to TRBJ2-1; D unresolved. The CDR3 has 13 amino acids. Germline CDR1 is ENHRY and CDR2 is SYGVKD. Trimming took off 6 bases at V and 0 bases at J, with 6 bases between the two ends. CDR3 DNA sequence: TGTGCCATCAGCCCAAGCTCCTACAATGAGCAGTTCTTC. Its translation is CAISPSSYNEQFF.

The chain couples TRBV19 to TRBJ2-7; 8 positions agree with TRBD1. CDR1 and CDR2 from the germline V gene are LNHDA and SQIVND (reference sequence). Trimming removed 9 bases from V and 7 bases from J; junction bases left unmatched: 11. The CDR3 is made up of 13 amino acids. The DNA of the CDR3 is TGTGCCAGCTCCGGGACAGGTACCCTTGAGCAGTACTTC. Residues: CASSGTGTLEQYF.

The chain uses TRBV18 and TRBJ1-5; tentative D call: TRBD1 (5 bases). There are 16 residues in the CDR3. The germline V and J ends were trimmed by 2 bases and 5 bases, with 16 bases remaining between them. Germline V lookup: CDR1 KGHSH, CDR2 LQKENI. CDR3 in DNA: TGTGCCAGCTCACCAGAGTGGCCAGGGACCGATCAGCCCCAGCATTTT. Translating gives CASSPEWPGTDQPQHF. Full variable domain (rest looked up from reference TRBV18 and TRBJ1-5): NAGVMQNPRHLVRRRGQEARLRCSPMKGHSHVYWYRQLPEEGLKFMVYLQKENIIDESGMPKERFSAEFPKEGPSILRIQQVVRGDSAAYFCASSPEWPGTDQPQHFGDGTRLSIL.

CDR3 bases: TGTGCCAGCTCATCAGCGGGGGGGTACCAAGAGACCCAGTACTTC. Protein product: CASSSAGGYQETQYF. The V and J genes are TRBV18 and TRBJ2-5; 10 positions match TRBD2. J was trimmed by 0 bases and V by 5 bases; bases with no gene match: 3. The CDR3 covers 15 residues. CDR1 and CDR2 from the germline V gene are KGHSH and LQKENI. The whole variable domain, remainder taken from reference TRBV18 and TRBJ2-5, is NAGVMQNPRHLVRRRGQEARLRCSPMKGHSHVYWYRQLPEEGLKFMVYLQKENIIDESGMPKERFSAEFPKEGPSILRIQQVVRGDSAAYFCASSSAGGYQETQYFGPGTRLLVL.

The chain links TRBV7-8 to TRBJ2-5, with 9 bases aligning to TRBD2. The germline V gene has CDR1 SGHVS and CDR2 FQNEAQ. CDR3 size: 15 residues. The junction had 0 bases not matched to a gene; V was cut back by 0 bases and J by 1 base. The CDR3 DNA follows: TGTGCCAGCAGCTTAGCGCGGGGGGGCCAAGAGACCCAGTACTTC. As protein: CASSLARGGQETQYF.

This sequence joins TRBV5-4 and TRBJ2-7; 7 bases align to TRBD2. Losses at the gene ends were 4 bases for V and 0 bases for J; bases not matched to a gene: 1. CDR1 is SGHNT, CDR2 YYREEE, per germline (reference sequence). This CDR3 comprises 13 residues. The CDR3: CASSRGSSYEQYF. CDR3 coding DNA: TGTGCCAGCAGCCGCGGGAGCTCCTACGAGCAGTACTTC.

The chain is built from TRBV28 and TRBJ2-7, with TRBD1 identical over 9 bases. This CDR3 contains 14 residues. J was trimmed by 4 bases and V by 3 bases; bases with no gene match: 4. The germline gives CDR1 MDHEN, CDR2 SYDVKM. Here the CDR3 reads CASSFAGQGYEQYF. DNA of the CDR3: TGTGCCAGCAGTTTCGCCGGACAGGGGTACGAGCAGTACTTC.

Turning to this clone: This may be a read error: a much more frequent sequence differs by one nucleotide. V and J are TRBV7-6 and TRBJ2-3; D call uncertain. V lost 4 bases and J lost 1, with 3 bases in between. The germline V gene encodes CDR1 SGHVS and CDR2 FNYEAQ. This CDR3 has 12 amino acids. As DNA, the CDR3 is TGTGCCAGCAGCTCCCGCACAGATACGCAGTATTTT. It specifies CASSSRTDTQYF.

The chain uses TRBV19 and TRBJ1-4; D is ambiguous. There are 13 residues in the CDR3. Germline V gives CDR1 LNHDA, CDR2 SQIVND (reference sequence). V shed 2 bases and J shed 11 bases, with 12 bases lying between them. This CDR3 reads CASSINPQGKLFF. In nucleotides, the CDR3 is TGTGCCAGTAGTATAAACCCTCAAGGGAAACTGTTTTTT.

The genes are TRBV6-6 and TRBJ2-7; D is ambiguous. The germline V and J ends were trimmed by 3 bases and 6 bases, with 6 bases remaining between them. Germline V gene data show CDR1 as MNHNY and CDR2 as SVGAGI (reference sequence). This CDR3 comprises 11 residues. In DNA, the CDR3 is TGTGCCAGCAGTTATGTAGGCGAGCAGTACTTC. Its protein product is CASSYVGEQYF.

The J gene is TRBJ1-5, the V gene TRBV5-1; 11 bases fit TRBD1. Germline trimming cut 0 bases from V and 7 bases from J; bases unmatched to any gene: 0. The CDR3 runs to 14 residues. CDR1 SGHRS and CDR2 YFSETQ come from the germline V gene. CDR3 in amino acids: CASSLGDRGQPQHF. The CDR3 DNA is TGCGCCAGCAGCTTGGGGGACAGGGGGCAGCCCCAGCATTTT.

This clone appeared a single time. The chain is built from TRBV28 and TRBJ2-3; D unresolved. Germline V gene data show CDR1 as MDHEN and CDR2 as SYDVKM. The germline V and J ends were trimmed by 7 bases and 1 base, with 6 bases remaining between them. The CDR3 loop spans 12 amino acids. The CDR3 protein is CASTHGTDTQYF. The CDR3 bases are TGTGCCAGCACTCATGGCACAGATACGCAGTATTTT.

The chain links TRBV19 to TRBJ2-1, with D possibly TRBD2 on 7 matching bases. This CDR3 spans 15 amino acids. V was clipped by 4 bases and J by 4 bases, with 14 bases between them. Germline CDR1 and CDR2: LNHDA and SQIVND (reference sequence). CDR3 sequence: CASSTSGGGYNEQFF. As DNA, the CDR3 is TGTGCCAGTAGTACTAGCGGAGGGGGGTACAATGAGCAGTTCTTC.